The entry that follows covers one TCR beta chain sequence. Its target is not known. Regions amplified from RNA transcripts were the TCR beta CDR3 regions. Using the HTBI primer set, a first-round RT-PCR was run on the TCR CDR3. MiXCR, run by TCRdb on the multiplex PCR reads, gives a single entry per CDR3 protein. The sample has about 320,000 distinct CDR3 sequences, roughly 15% seen once; the top ten hold around 35%. This sample is drawn from a study of T cells in Graves' hyperthyroidism and ophthalmopathy. The study, taken as a whole, reports: Median prediction lead before ophthalmopathy onset was 5 to 7 months with the model. Blood samples included most of the expanded thyroid clonotypes exceeding 0.001. Stable hyperthyroidism was separated from ophthalmopathy by a model based on 13 V-J features.

Per the germline V gene, CDR1 is LNHDA and CDR2 is SQIVND (reference sequence). The CDR3 spans 13 residues. Trimming stripped 5 bases from V and 4 bases from J, with 9 bases between. This chain links TRBV19 with TRBJ1-5; D perhaps matches TRBD1 (5 bases). Sequenced sample: blood. The source of this sequence is a man aged 25 to 40 with Graves' hyperthyroidism. The CDR3 DNA sequence: TGTGCCAGTAGTGCGACAGTAAATCAGCCCCAGCATTTT. It codes for CASSATVNQPQHF.